The 32 T cell receptor beta chains listed next were all sequenced from one sample in a study of breast tumors, draining lymph nodes, adjacent tissues. Axillary draining lymph nodes of breast cancer patients supplied the node samples. One entry per CDR3 protein, called by TCRdb with MiXCR from the multiplex PCR reads. The table lists about 100,000 distinct CDR3 sequences, approximately 22% of them singletons. What was sequenced was axillary lymph node tissue. Source of these receptors: a female donor with breast cancer. Some clones in this sample may be carry-over from other donors' samples.

This clonotype turned up a few times. The CDR3 bases are TGTGCCAGCTCGGTTCGGAGAAGCAATCAGCCCCAGCATTTT. This gives the protein CASSVRRSNQPQHF. The chain uses TRBV7-8 and TRBJ1-5; D not resolved. The CDR3 runs 14 residues. CDR1 and CDR2 from the germline V gene are SGHVS and FQNEAQ. Trimming shortened V by 8 bases and J by 1 base, and 12 bases separated the two germline ends.

This clonotype has at least ten counts. Written as DNA, the CDR3 is TGTGCCAGCAGCTTGACAGGGGCCAGCTCTGGAAACACCATATATTTT. Translating gives CASSLTGASSGNTIYF. The chain links TRBV7-8 to TRBJ1-3; 8 nucleotides align to TRBD1. Germline V gene lookup returns CDR1 SGHVS and CDR2 FQNEAQ. The CDR3 has 16 amino acids. Trimming at V came to 3 bases and at J to 0 bases, leaving 4 bases not matched to a gene.

This clonotype was seen many times. This chain joins TRBV12-3 or TRBV12-4 and TRBJ2-3; 7 bases are shared with TRBD2. With V trimmed by 6 bases and J by 6 bases, 9 bases remained unmatched. The CDR3 is made up of 14 amino acids. In DNA, the CDR3 is TGTGCCAGCAGATCGAGCGGGGATCGGGATACGCAGTATTTT. Protein product: CASRSSGDRDTQYF.

Many counts were recorded for this clonotype. V gene TRBV5-1 combines with J gene TRBJ1-5, with a weak D call TRBD1 (6 bases). The V and J ends lost 4 bases and 3 bases respectively, with 23 bases between them. The CDR3 spans 18 residues. Germline V lookup: CDR1 SGHRS, CDR2 YFSETQ. CDR3 loop: CASSDSGPVQGNNQPQHF. CDR3 sequence (DNA): TGCGCCAGCAGCGATTCAGGCCCTGTACAGGGCAACAATCAGCCCCAGCATTTT.

This clonotype was recorded many times. The rearrangement joins TRBV2 to TRBJ2-7; D is ambiguous. The V gene lost 6 bases and the J gene lost 4 bases, with 7 bases spanning the gap. The CDR3 covers 11 residues. Germline V lookup: CDR1 SNHLY, CDR2 FYNNEI. CDR3 amino acids: CASSSQYEQYF. In DNA form, the CDR3 reads TGTGCCAGCAGCTCACAGTACGAGCAGTACTTC.

This clonotype was picked up many times. The chain has TRBV12-3 or TRBV12-4 and TRBJ1-2; the D gene is possibly TRBD1 (5 bases). CDR3 length: 13 amino acids. V gave up 6 bases and J gave up 6 bases, with 14 bases separating them. The CDR3 reads CASSPGTQHGYTF. CDR3 in DNA: TGTGCCAGCAGCCCCGGGACGCAGCATGGCTACACCTTC.

In this sample, this clonotype turned up many times. The J gene is TRBJ2-5, the V gene TRBV7-8, with D hard to call. V was shortened by 5 bases and J by 2 bases, with 6 bases between the two germline ends. Germline-derived CDR1 and CDR2 are SGHVS and FQNEAQ. The CDR3 has 12 amino acids. The CDR3 DNA follows: TGTGCCAGCAGCCACGAACAAGAGACCCAGTACTTC. Translation gives CASSHEQETQYF.

This clonotype was found many times. The CDR3 region has the DNA TGCGCCAGCAGCCTGGGCCGGGGACAGGGTTTAGAGACCCAGTACTTC. Protein product: CASSLGRGQGLETQYF. The chain employs TRBV4-1 and TRBJ2-5; 9 nucleotides line up with TRBD1. The J segment lost 4 bases and the V segment lost 4 bases, leaving 10 bases of the junction unmatched. CDR3 length equals 16 residues. Germline loops: CDR1 MGHRA, CDR2 YSYEKL.

This clonotype showed up just a few times. This chain connects TRBV5-6 to TRBJ2-2; 9 bases line up with TRBD1. CDR1 and CDR2 from the germline V gene are SGHDT and YYEEEE. The CDR3 runs to 15 residues. Germline trimming cut 0 bases from V and 4 bases from J; bases unmatched to any gene: 1. CDR3 amino acids: CASSLGQGVTGELFF. The CDR3 coding sequence is TGTGCCAGCAGCTTGGGACAGGGGGTCACCGGGGAGCTGTTTTTT. The entire variable domain, with the rest obtained from reference TRBV5-6 and TRBJ2-2, is as follows: DAGVTQSPTHLIKTRGQQVTLRCSPKSGHDTVSWYQQALGQGPQFIFQYYEEEERQRGNFPDRFSGHQFPNYSSELNVNALLLGDSALYLCASSLGQGVTGELFFGEGSRLTVL.

A note on this clonotype: Given a much more abundant clone one base away, this may be a read error. V gene TRBV20-1 combines with J gene TRBJ2-7; a weak D match, TRBD2 (7 bases). Germline values: CDR1 DFQATT, CDR2 SNEGSKA (reference sequence). The CDR3 has 15 amino acids. This chain's CDR3 is CSARIGRGAHNEQHF. In DNA form, the CDR3 reads TGCAGTGCTAGAATCGGACGGGGGGCGCACAACGAGCAGCACTTC.

Ten or more counts support this clonotype. The J gene is TRBJ1-3, the V gene TRBV9, with 9 bases aligning to TRBD1. Germline V gene data show CDR1 as SGDLS and CDR2 as YYNGEE. The CDR3 is 17 residues long. With V trimmed by 0 bases and J by 4 bases, 8 bases remained unmatched. This chain's CDR3 is CASSVGIGTGTGNTIYF. The CDR3 DNA follows: TGTGCCAGCAGCGTAGGGATTGGGACAGGGACCGGAAACACCATATATTTT.

This clonotype occurred many times. This chain links TRBV5-1 with TRBJ2-5; 8 positions agree with TRBD1. V was clipped by 7 bases and J by 2 bases; unmatched bases: 10. This CDR3 is 15 amino acids long. From germline, CDR1 is SGHRS and CDR2 YFSETQ. The DNA of the CDR3 is TGCGCCAGCCGGAGCAGGGGGCTTCGGCAAGAGACCCAGTACTTC. Translated, it gives CASRSRGLRQETQYF.

This clonotype was recorded many times. This sequence joins TRBV24-1 and TRBJ2-3; 11 nucleotides align to TRBD2. In germline, CDR1 is KGHDR, CDR2 SFDVKD. V lost 6 bases to trimming and J lost 4 bases; unmatched junction nucleotides: 2. The CDR3 is 14 amino acids. CDR3: CATSTSGRADTQYF. The CDR3 DNA reads TGTGCCACCAGTACTAGCGGGAGAGCAGATACGCAGTATTTT.

This clonotype was observed many times. The V call is TRBV9, the J call TRBJ2-2; TRBD2 matches 12 bases. V gave up 0 bases and J gave up 7 bases; unmatched junction bases: 7. This CDR3 has 17 amino acids. Germline V lookup: CDR1 SGDLS, CDR2 YYNGEE. CDR3 residues: CASSVEASGGAFGELFF. In nucleotides, the CDR3 is TGTGCCAGCAGCGTAGAAGCTAGCGGGGGGGCCTTCGGGGAGCTGTTTTTT.

This clonotype was counted at least ten times. The genes are TRBV9 and TRBJ2-6; weak D call: TRBD2 (5 bases). Trimming pared 0 bases from V and 0 bases from J, leaving 7 bases between. CDR3 length: 16 residues. Germline CDR1 and CDR2: SGDLS and YYNGEE. The CDR3 nucleotides are TGTGCCAGCAGCGTAGGGGAGCACTCTGGGGCCAACGTCCTGACTTTC. The encoded protein is CASSVGEHSGANVLTF.

The rearrangement uses TRBV20-1 and TRBJ2-5; possible D gene TRBD2, 5 bases. The CDR3 extends over 16 amino acids. Per germline, CDR1 DFQATT and CDR2 SNEGSKA (reference sequence). Trimming took off 1 base at V and 0 bases at J, with 15 bases between the two ends. CDR3 in amino acids: CSARGLTSVYQETQYF. The CDR3 DNA is TGCAGTGCTAGAGGGCTAACTAGTGTTTACCAAGAGACCCAGTACTTC.

At least ten counts were recorded for this clonotype. The V and J genes are TRBV27 and TRBJ2-3; possible D gene TRBD2, 6 bases. CDR1 is MNHEY, CDR2 SMNVEV, per germline (reference sequence). Between the trimmed V and J ends, which lost 3 bases and 0 bases, there was a span of 7 bases. The CDR3 runs 14 residues. In nucleotides, the CDR3 is TGTGCCAGCAGTTTTGGGACTAGCACAGATACGCAGTATTTT. Translated: CASSFGTSTDTQYF.

This chain connects TRBV7-9 to TRBJ1-1; D gene unclear. V lost 1 base to trimming and J lost 0 bases, with 9 bases between them. The V gene's germline CDR1 is SEHNR and CDR2 FQNEAQ (reference sequence). This CDR3 spans 15 amino acids. The CDR3 nucleotides read TGTGCCAGCAGCTTAGGTGTAGGGATGAACACTGAAGCTTTCTTT. Protein product: CASSLGVGMNTEAFF.

This clonotype came up many times. This chain joins TRBV7-9 and TRBJ2-6; TRBD1 is a possible D gene (6 bases). V gave up 6 bases and J gave up 5 bases, with 14 bases separating them. The V gene's germline CDR1 is SEHNR and CDR2 FQNEAQ (reference sequence). The CDR3 length is 15 residues. The CDR3 spells CASSVQGYRANVLTF. CDR3 bases: TGTGCCAGCAGTGTACAGGGATATAGGGCCAACGTCCTGACTTTC.

The J gene is TRBJ2-2, the V gene TRBV2; 9 bases are a match to TRBD2. CDR3 length: 15 residues. After removal of 6 bases from V and 6 bases from J, the junction contained 8 bases not matched to a gene. CDR1 is SNHLY and CDR2 is FYNNEI in the germline V gene. CDR3 residues: CASSLLAGGAGELFF. The CDR3 nucleotides read TGTGCCAGCAGCCTTTTGGCGGGGGGGGCCGGGGAGCTGTTTTTT.

The V and J genes are TRBV18 and TRBJ1-5; D possibly corresponds to TRBD1 (5 bases). The CDR3 runs 14 residues. The V gene lost 1 base and the J gene lost 6 bases, with 10 bases spanning the gap. Germline V gene lookup returns CDR1 KGHSH and CDR2 LQKENI. CDR3 sequence: CASSPRGTRQPQHF. CDR3 sequence (DNA): TGTGCCAGCTCACCACGGGGGACCCGTCAGCCCCAGCATTTT.

The sample holds many counts of this clonotype. This chain joins TRBV20-1 and TRBJ2-1; TRBD2 matches at 13 bases. The trim removed 0 bases at V and 8 bases at J, leaving 16 bases unmatched. In germline, CDR1 is DFQATT, CDR2 SNEGSKA (reference sequence). There are 19 residues in the CDR3. The CDR3 DNA reads as TGCAGTGCTAGAGACGGGACTAGCGGGAAACCCGAATGGTTAGATGAGCAGTTCTTC. Protein sequence: CSARDGTSGKPEWLDEQFF.

This clonotype has a count of ten or more. The gene calls are TRBV9 and TRBJ1-2; 7 positions agree with TRBD1. This CDR3 comprises 13 residues. Germline CDR1 SGDLS, CDR2 YYNGEE. V lost 4 bases to trimming and J lost 8 bases; unmatched junction nucleotides: 8. In DNA, the CDR3 is TGTGCCAGCAGCCCAACCGGGACAGTGGGCTACACCTTC. It is translated as CASSPTGTVGYTF. The variable domain in full, with the rest retrieved from reference TRBV9 and TRBJ1-2, is DSGVTQTPKHLITATGQRVTLRCSPRSGDLSVYWYQQSLDQGLQFLIQYYNGEERAKGNILERFSAQQFPDLHSELNLSSLELGDSALYFCASSPTGTVGYTFGSGTRLTVV.

In its sample, this clonotype was seen many times. The V and J genes are TRBV2 and TRBJ1-4; a weak D match, TRBD1 (5 bases). This CDR3 comprises 15 residues. Germline V gene sequence: CDR1 SNHLY, CDR2 FYNNEI. V dropped 7 bases and J dropped 8 bases, with 20 bases sitting between them. CDR3 protein: CASTTTGRLREKLFF. The CDR3 coding sequence is TGTGCCAGCACGACGACGGGGCGTCTGAGGGAAAAACTGTTTTTT. Filled out from reference TRBV2 and TRBJ1-4, the complete variable domain reads EPEVTQTPSHQVTQMGQEVILRCVPISNHLYFYWYRQILGQKVEFLVSFYNNEISEKSEIFDDQFSVERPDGSNFTLKIRSTKLEDSAMYFCASTTTGRLREKLFFGSGTQLSVL.

Many counts were recorded for this clonotype. The V call is TRBV20-1, the J call TRBJ1-6; D gene ambiguous. The CDR3 runs to 13 residues. Per the germline V gene, CDR1 is DFQATT and CDR2 is SNEGSKA (reference sequence). Deletions cut 0 bases from V and 8 bases from J, with 8 bases between. The CDR3 here is CSAREDGDSPLHF. DNA for the CDR3: TGCAGTGCTAGAGAGGACGGGGATTCACCCCTCCACTTT.

The table lists this clonotype with many counts. V gene TRBV9 combines with J gene TRBJ2-7; weak D call: TRBD1 (5 bases). V lost 0 bases and J 0 bases, leaving 10 bases between the germline ends. CDR1 is SGDLS, CDR2 YYNGEE, per germline. This CDR3 contains 15 residues. CDR3 region: CASSVGGGLSYEQYF. CDR3 nucleotides: TGTGCCAGCAGCGTAGGGGGCGGCCTCTCCTACGAGCAGTACTTC.

CDR3 DNA: TGTGCCAGCAGGACCGCCGGGGTGTGGGGGGAAAATGAGCAGTTCTTC. It translates to CASRTAGVWGENEQFF. V usage is TRBV6-5 and J usage is TRBJ2-1; D is perhaps TRBD2 (6 bases). This CDR3 has 16 amino acids. The V end was cut by 6 bases, the J end by 7 bases, with 22 bases between. CDR1 is MNHEY and CDR2 is SVGAGI in the germline V gene.

In this sample, this clonotype turned up many times. This sequence joins TRBV2 and TRBJ1-6; D gene unclear. Germline V lookup: CDR1 SNHLY, CDR2 FYNNEI. The CDR3 is made up of 14 amino acids. V was cut by 2 bases and J by 3 bases, with 5 bases left in between. CDR3 nucleotides: TGTGCCAGCAGTGAATTGCTCTATAATTCACCCCTCCACTTT. It encodes CASSELLYNSPLHF.

With respect to this clonotype: A much more abundant neighbour one base away suggests this may be a read error. This chain connects TRBV14 to TRBJ2-7; 10 nucleotides line up with TRBD2. The CDR3 is made up of 16 amino acids. Germline CDR1 and CDR2: SGHDN and FVKESK. V gave up 1 base and J gave up 2 bases; unmatched junction bases: 5. In nucleotides, the CDR3 is TGTGCCAGCAGCCAAGTACCAGCGGGAGGGCCCTACGAGCAGTACTTC. This encodes CASSQVPAGGPYEQYF.

This clonotype was seen at least ten times. The V gene is TRBV27, the J gene TRBJ2-7; no clear D gene. Germline loops: CDR1 MNHEY, CDR2 SMNVEV (reference sequence). V was shortened by 6 bases and J by 2 bases, with 14 bases between the two germline ends. The CDR3 is 14 residues long. The CDR3 region is CASRKKNSPYEQYF. The CDR3 coding sequence is TGTGCCAGCAGGAAAAAGAACTCTCCCTACGAGCAGTACTTC.

This clonotype was observed many times. This chain joins TRBV2 and TRBJ1-2, with D possibly being TRBD1 (5 bases). The CDR3 contains 17 residues. V was pared by 4 bases and J by 4 bases, with 22 bases between. The V gene's germline CDR1 is SNHLY and CDR2 FYNNEI. CDR3 sequence reads: CASSGGARIGGSYGYTF. CDR3 DNA sequence: TGTGCCAGCAGTGGCGGGGCAAGGATCGGGGGTAGCTATGGCTACACCTTC.

This clonotype was detected many times. The chain couples TRBV6-6 to TRBJ2-1; D ambiguous. Trimming removed 5 bases from V and 5 bases from J, with 13 bases in between. Germline lookup yields CDR1 MNHNY and CDR2 SVGAGI (reference sequence). This CDR3 spans 14 amino acids. CDR3 protein: CASSPSARDNEQFF. The CDR3 coding sequence is TGTGCCAGCAGTCCGTCAGCCCGGGACAATGAGCAGTTCTTC.